One and the same sample provided the 14 T cell receptor beta chains below, sequenced in a study of T-cell reconstitution after alpha-beta-depleted transplantation in children. TCRbeta library preparation incorporated unique molecular identifiers. MiXCR, applied by TCRdb to the PCR reads, yields one record per CDR3 protein. The sample records a few hundred thousand distinct CDR3 sequences, 25% to 30% being singletons. The input for sequencing was PBMCs, taken before TCRalphabeta/CD19-depleted stem cell transplant. The source is a boy under two years old with Wiskott-Aldrich syndrome, due to receive a stem cell transplant.

This clonotype has a handful of counts. J is TRBJ2-7 and V is TRBV5-1; 7 bases match TRBD1. CDR1 is SGHRS, CDR2 YFSETQ, per germline. The J segment lost 2 bases and the V segment lost 0 bases, leaving 5 bases of the junction unmatched. This CDR3 has 15 residues. CDR3: CASSLGPGQAYEQYF. The CDR3 region has the DNA TGCGCCAGCAGCTTGGGTCCTGGACAGGCCTACGAGCAGTACTTC.

This clonotype has more than one count but fewer than ten. The chain has TRBV7-3 and TRBJ2-1, with D perhaps matching TRBD2 (6 bases). The length of the CDR3 is 16 residues. With 5 bases removed from V and 3 bases from J, the gap between germline ends came to 17 bases. Germline V gene lookup returns CDR1 SGHTA and CDR2 FQGTGA. The CDR3 spells CASSPLSGQSYNEQFF. In DNA form, the CDR3 reads TGTGCCAGCAGCCCCCTTAGCGGCCAGAGCTACAATGAGCAGTTCTTC. The full variable domain, with the rest looked up from reference TRBV7-3 and TRBJ2-1, is GAGVSQTPSNKVTEKGKYVELRCDPISGHTALYWYRQSLGQGPEFLIYFQGTGAADDSGLPNDRFFAVRPEGSVSTLKIQRTERGDSAVYLCASSPLSGQSYNEQFFGPGTRLTVL.

This clonotype was counted a few times. The chain recombines TRBV12-3 or TRBV12-4 with TRBJ2-5; no reliable D call. The CDR3 contains 11 residues. Trimming pared 7 bases from V and 4 bases from J, leaving 7 bases between. The CDR3 DNA sequence: TGTGCCAGCACTAATAGAGAGACCCAGTACTTC. As protein: CASTNRETQYF.

This chain uses TRBV28 with TRBJ2-1; D may match TRBD1 or TRBD2 (5 bases each). CDR3 length equals 15 residues. Per the germline V gene, CDR1 is MDHEN and CDR2 is SYDVKM. Between the trimmed V and J ends, which lost 0 bases and 9 bases, there was a span of 15 bases. The CDR3 DNA follows: TGTGCCAGCAGTTTATGGAGGGGACCGTCGAGTGAGCAGTTCTTC. This encodes CASSLWRGPSSEQFF.

The chain recombines TRBV18 with TRBJ2-1; D is possibly TRBD2 (5 bases). CDR1 and CDR2 (germline): KGHSH, LQKENI. Trimming took 4 bases from V and 4 from J, leaving 11 bases between them. The CDR3 spans 14 residues. The CDR3 coding sequence is TGTGCCAGCTCACGGGAGTTGGGGTACAATGAGCAGTTCTTC. Protein product: CASSRELGYNEQFF.

The V and J genes are TRBV6-1 and TRBJ2-5; possibly TRBD1 or TRBD2 for D (5 bases each). V was trimmed by 3 bases and J by 5 bases, leaving 10 bases between them. This CDR3 has 13 amino acids. Germline-derived CDR1 and CDR2 are MNHNS and SASEGT. The CDR3 spells CASSDEGWETQYF. The CDR3 region has the DNA TGTGCCAGCAGTGACGAGGGGTGGGAGACCCAGTACTTC.

This clonotype was observed a single time. The gene calls are TRBV28 and TRBJ2-1; 7 bases are shared with TRBD2. V was clipped by 3 bases and J by 4 bases; unmatched bases: 9. The CDR3 runs to 16 residues. Per the germline V gene, CDR1 is MDHEN and CDR2 is SYDVKM. The CDR3 region is CASSFRASGSYNEQFF. CDR3 DNA sequence: TGTGCCAGCAGTTTCAGGGCTAGCGGATCTTACAATGAGCAGTTCTTC. Filled out from reference TRBV28 and TRBJ2-1, the complete variable domain reads DVKVTQSSRYLVKRTGEKVFLECVQDMDHENMFWYRQDPGLGLRLIYFSYDVKMKEKGDIPEGYSVSREKKERFSLILESASTNQTSMYLCASSFRASGSYNEQFFGPGTRLTVL.

V is TRBV20-1 and J is TRBJ2-7; weak D call: TRBD2 (6 bases). This CDR3 is built from 12 residues. V was pared by 3 bases and J by 1 base, with 7 bases between. Germline CDR1 is DFQATT and CDR2 is SNEGSKA (reference sequence). CDR3 sequence reads: CSARTSSYEQYF. The CDR3 DNA sequence: TGCAGTGCTAGGACTAGTTCCTACGAGCAGTACTTC.

The chain combines TRBV7-2 with TRBJ2-7; 9 nucleotides line up with TRBD2. This CDR3 region has 14 residues. Germline CDR1 SGHTA, CDR2 FQGNSA. Losses at the gene ends were 5 bases for V and 5 bases for J; bases not matched to a gene: 7. The CDR3 protein is CASSQRTSVNEQYF. The CDR3 DNA reads TGTGCCAGCAGCCAAAGGACTAGCGTAAACGAGCAGTACTTC.

This clonotype has only a few counts. The chain carries TRBV4-2 and TRBJ1-2, with TRBD1 as a possible D gene (5 bases). Germline assignment: CDR1 LGHNA and CDR2 YNFKEQ. V was shortened by 1 base and J by 2 bases, with 14 bases between the two germline ends. The CDR3 is 16 amino acids. The CDR3 DNA reads TGTGCCAGCAGCCAAGTTTTCAGGGTTACGAACTATGGCTACACCTTC. Translation: CASSQVFRVTNYGYTF.

This clonotype was detected once. The V call is TRBV12-3 or TRBV12-4, the J call TRBJ2-3; TRBD2 aligns across 8 bases. This CDR3 is 16 amino acids long. The V and J ends lost 6 bases and 5 bases, in that order; junction bases with no gene match: 13. CDR3 sequence reads: CASRTSVAGPGDTQYF. The CDR3 region has the DNA TGTGCCAGCAGGACCTCTGTAGCGGGGCCCGGAGATACGCAGTATTTT.

The V and J genes are TRBV9 and TRBJ2-7; TRBD2 matches 8 bases. The CDR3 loop spans 15 amino acids. V lost 0 bases to trimming and J lost 3 bases; unmatched junction nucleotides: 5. The germline CDR1 and CDR2 sequences are SGDLS and YYNGEE. CDR3 in amino acids: CASSVDAGGNYEQYF. CDR3 in DNA: TGTGCCAGCAGCGTAGATGCGGGAGGAAACTACGAGCAGTACTTC.

The sample holds a few counts of this clonotype. The chain uses TRBV5-5 and TRBJ1-5; 10 bases align to TRBD1. This CDR3 has 15 amino acids. V dropped 5 bases and J dropped 2; count of bases not matched to a gene: 4. Looked up from germline, CDR1 is SGHKS and CDR2 is YYEKEE (reference sequence). The CDR3 region is CASRRTGGGNQPQHF. DNA of the CDR3: TGTGCCAGCAGACGGACAGGGGGTGGCAATCAGCCCCAGCATTTT.

The chain couples TRBV29-1 to TRBJ2-1; D ambiguous. Trimming removed 7 bases at V and 6 bases at J, with 13 bases between. The CDR3 has 12 residues. CDR1 and CDR2 from the germline V gene are SQVTM and ANQGSEA. The CDR3 DNA reads TGCAGCGCTGGTGGACCCAGCAATGAGCAGTTCTTC. It codes for CSAGGPSNEQFF.